The 23 T cell receptor beta chains listed next were all sequenced from one sample in a study of cytomegalovirus exposure and HLA in healthy donors. Both 60 Vbeta primers and 13 Jbeta primers went into the PCR. The method was immunoSEQ multiplex PCR; TCRdb's version includes in-frame clones alone and lacks a portion of them. The table records around 200,000 clones, roughly 75% of them present only once. Specimen: PBMCs. Receptor source: a man aged 25 to 45 in good health and CMV-seropositive.

The chain links TRBV7-2 to TRBJ2-5; D is possibly TRBD2 (6 bases). Germline CDR1 reads SGHTA; CDR2 reads FQGNSA. The CDR3 is 13 residues long. Trimming removed 1 base from V and 7 bases from J, with 10 bases in between. CDR3 protein: CASSLGEGGTQYF. The CDR3 DNA follows: TGTGCCAGCAGCTTAGGTGAGGGAGGGACCCAGTACTTC.

The V gene is TRBV4-1, the J gene TRBJ1-4, with D uncertain. In germline, CDR1 is MGHRA, CDR2 YSYEKL. The CDR3 extends over 15 amino acids. The V end was cut by 1 base, the J end by 3 bases, with 9 bases between. The CDR3 nucleotides are TGCGCCAGCAGCCAAGCAGAACAGTCTAATGAAAAACTGTTTTTT. The encoded protein is CASSQAEQSNEKLFF.

V usage is TRBV6-1 and J usage is TRBJ1-5; D is possibly TRBD1 (6 bases). CDR3 length: 15 amino acids. The V gene's germline CDR1 is MNHNS and CDR2 SASEGT. Trimming left V 1 base short and J 4 bases short, with 11 bases between. CDR3 protein: CASSEEGGRNQPQHF. The CDR3 DNA reads as TGTGCCAGCAGTGAAGAGGGGGGGAGGAATCAGCCCCAGCATTTT.

This chain joins TRBV7-8 and TRBJ1-1; 7 bases map to TRBD1. There are 13 residues in the CDR3. J was trimmed by 3 bases and V by 6 bases; bases with no gene match: 4. Germline V gene sequence: CDR1 SGHVS, CDR2 FQNEAQ. This chain's CDR3 is CASRNTGDTEAFF. CDR3 in DNA: TGTGCCAGCAGAAACACAGGGGACACTGAAGCTTTCTTT.

This clone was counted once. The V call is TRBV11-3, the J call TRBJ2-7, with 9 bases matching TRBD1. Trimming at V came to 4 bases and at J to 2 bases, leaving 6 bases not matched to a gene. Germline V gene sequence: CDR1 SGHNT, CDR2 YENEEA. CDR3 length equals 15 residues. The CDR3 DNA is TGTGCCAGCAGCTCCGGACAGGGGCTCCCCTACGAGCAGTACTTC. Its protein product is CASSSGQGLPYEQYF.

The chain joins TRBV7-9 to TRBJ2-1; no firm D call. The germline V and J ends were trimmed by 5 bases and 0 bases, with 17 bases remaining between them. The CDR3 runs to 17 residues. Germline V gives CDR1 SEHNR, CDR2 FQNEAQ (reference sequence). In DNA form, the CDR3 reads TGTGCCAGCAGCCTCGATGGGCCCCTGAGCTCCTACAATGAGCAGTTCTTC. The encoded protein is CASSLDGPLSSYNEQFF.

This chain joins TRBV28 and TRBJ1-4; D unclear. Germline V gene sequence: CDR1 MDHEN, CDR2 SYDVKM. The CDR3 runs 14 residues. V was shortened by 3 bases and J by 8 bases, with 13 bases between the two germline ends. For the CDR3, the DNA is TGTGCCAGCAGTTTCCCGGGATTACGAGAAAAACTGTTTTTT. Its protein is CASSFPGLREKLFF.

The sample holds a few counts of this clone. The chain carries TRBV5-4 and TRBJ2-3, with TRBD1 as a possible D gene (5 bases). The CDR3 contains 16 residues. Trimming cost V 0 bases and J 2 bases, with 13 bases left between them. Germline loops: CDR1 SGHNT, CDR2 YYREEE (reference sequence). CDR3 loop: CASSLGQKIVTDTQYF. CDR3 DNA sequence: TGTGCCAGCAGCTTGGGACAGAAAATTGTCACAGATACGCAGTATTTT. The full variable domain, rest sourced from reference TRBV5-4 and TRBJ2-3, is ETGVTQSPTHLIKTRGQQVTLRCSSQSGHNTVSWYQQALGQGPQFIFQYYREEENGRGNFPPRFSGLQFPNYSSELNVNALELDDSALYLCASSLGQKIVTDTQYFGPGTRLTVL.

This clone was detected only a few times. The V and J genes are TRBV12-5 and TRBJ1-6; D remains ambiguous. Trimming removed 0 bases from V and 8 bases from J, with 14 bases in between. Germline lookup yields CDR1 LGHNT and CDR2 FRNRAP. The CDR3 spans 16 residues. CDR3 loop: CASGLVLRQLDSPLHF. CDR3 sequence (DNA): TGTGCTAGTGGTTTGGTACTCAGGCAGCTTGATTCACCCCTCCACTTT. The whole variable domain, filled in from reference TRBV12-5 and TRBJ1-6, reads DARVTQTPRHKVTEMGQEVTMRCQPILGHNTVFWYRQTMMQGLELLAYFRNRAPLDDSGMPKDRFSAEMPDATLATLKIQPSEPRDSAVYFCASGLVLRQLDSPLHFGNGTRLTVT.

This chain connects TRBV5-1 to TRBJ2-6, with TRBD2 matching over 8 bases. This CDR3 contains 18 residues. Germline CDR1 SGHRS, CDR2 YFSETQ. V shed 0 bases, J shed 3 bases, and the junction held 8 bases outside the gene matches. DNA for the CDR3: TGCGCCAGCAGCTTGGCCTCTTTTCGGGGGGGTGGGGCCAACGTCCTGACTTTC. It translates to CASSLASFRGGGANVLTF.

The CDR3 DNA reads TGTGCCAGCAGCTTGGGGTTTGAGACAGGGAATCCCGGGGAGCTGTTTTTT. Translating gives CASSLGFETGNPGELFF. This chain connects TRBV5-4 to TRBJ2-2, with 7 positions matching TRBD1. This CDR3 contains 17 residues. CDR1 SGHNT and CDR2 YYREEE come from the germline V gene (reference sequence). Germline trimming cut 0 bases from V and 6 bases from J; bases unmatched to any gene: 11. The full variable domain, in which reference TRBV5-4 and TRBJ2-2 provide the parts outside the CDR3, is ETGVTQSPTHLIKTRGQQVTLRCSSQSGHNTVSWYQQALGQGPQFIFQYYREEENGRGNFPPRFSGLQFPNYSSELNVNALELDDSALYLCASSLGFETGNPGELFFGEGSRLTVL.

The genes are TRBV14 and TRBJ2-3; the match to TRBD2 covers 7 bases. The CDR3 loop spans 13 amino acids. The J segment lost 9 bases and the V segment lost 4 bases, leaving 7 bases of the junction unmatched. The germline gives CDR1 SGHDN, CDR2 FVKESK. CDR3 sequence reads: CASSLGLVETQYF. The CDR3 coding sequence is TGTGCCAGCAGCCTCGGACTAGTCGAGACGCAGTATTTT.

In its sample, this clone was seen a few times. The chain uses TRBV5-6 and TRBJ1-5, with D hard to call. Trimming cost V 2 bases and J 9 bases, with 9 bases left between them. The CDR3 sequence is 12 residues long. The germline V gene has CDR1 SGHDT and CDR2 YYEEEE. CDR3 residues: CASSFGGPPQHF. In DNA form, the CDR3 reads TGTGCCAGCAGCTTTGGCGGTCCGCCCCAGCATTTT. Drawing the rest from reference TRBV5-6 and TRBJ1-5, the complete variable domain is DAGVTQSPTHLIKTRGQQVTLRCSPKSGHDTVSWYQQALGQGPQFIFQYYEEEERQRGNFPDRFSGHQFPNYSSELNVNALLLGDSALYLCASSFGGPPQHFGDGTRLSIL.

This clone appeared a few times. This sequence joins TRBV27 and TRBJ2-4; 7 nucleotides match TRBD2. The CDR3 length is 16 residues. Germline values: CDR1 MNHEY, CDR2 SMNVEV (reference sequence). J was trimmed by 0 bases and V by 2 bases; bases with no gene match: 4. This chain's CDR3 is CASSLLAALAKNIQYF. The CDR3 nucleotides read TGTGCCAGCAGTTTACTAGCGGCGCTAGCCAAAAACATTCAGTACTTC.

The chain has TRBV30 and TRBJ2-5; tentatively, D is TRBD2 (6 bases). CDR3 size: 13 residues. Germline values: CDR1 GTSNPN, CDR2 SVGIG (reference sequence). With 1 base removed from V and 7 bases from J, the gap between germline ends came to 13 bases. CDR3 in amino acids: CAWSGTSSGTQYF. The CDR3 nucleotides are TGTGCCTGGAGTGGAACTAGCTCGGGGACCCAGTACTTC.

This chain connects TRBV9 to TRBJ2-2; 7 bases fit TRBD2. The CDR3 has 16 residues. V was pared by 0 bases and J by 1 base, with 3 bases of the junction left unmatched. Per germline, CDR1 SGDLS and CDR2 YYNGEE. The CDR3 DNA reads TGTGCCAGCAGCGTAGCAGCGGGACTGAACACCGGGGAGCTGTTTTTT. Protein sequence: CASSVAAGLNTGELFF.

V is TRBV4-2 and J is TRBJ2-3; perhaps TRBD2 as D (5 bases). With 4 bases removed from V and 0 bases from J, the gap between germline ends came to 14 bases. Germline V lookup: CDR1 LGHNA, CDR2 YNFKEQ. The CDR3 consists of 16 residues. The CDR3 loop reads CASSLATSQSTDTQYF. The CDR3 nucleotides are TGTGCCAGCAGCCTCGCTACTAGTCAAAGCACAGATACGCAGTATTTT.

J is TRBJ2-2 and V is TRBV5-5, with 13 positions matching TRBD2. Germline V CDR1 and CDR2: SGHKS, YYEKEE (reference sequence). V dropped 4 bases and J dropped 6; count of bases not matched to a gene: 12. The CDR3 runs 18 residues. The DNA for the CDR3 is TGTGCCAGCAGCCCACTAGCGGGGGGGCCGGTGCGAGCCGGGGAGCTGTTTTTT. Translated, it gives CASSPLAGGPVRAGELFF.

This chain links TRBV7-3 with TRBJ2-3, with TRBD2 matching over 7 bases. The CDR3 contains 19 residues. The ends lost 2 bases at V and 2 bases at J; junction bases unmatched: 16. CDR1 and CDR2 from the germline V gene are SGHTA and FQGTGA. The CDR3 is CASSLEPLLRAGDTDTQYF. CDR3 nucleotides: TGTGCCAGCAGCTTAGAGCCCCTTCTCCGGGCGGGAGACACAGATACGCAGTATTTT. Using reference TRBV7-3 and TRBJ2-3 for the parts outside the CDR3, the full variable domain is GAGVSQTPSNKVTEKGKYVELRCDPISGHTALYWYRQSLGQGPEFLIYFQGTGAADDSGLPNDRFFAVRPEGSVSTLKIQRTERGDSAVYLCASSLEPLLRAGDTDTQYFGPGTRLTVL.

This clone was recorded a few times. The chain carries TRBV7-9 and TRBJ2-3, with TRBD2 matching 11 bases. Germline CDR1 reads SEHNR; CDR2 reads FQNEAQ (reference sequence). The CDR3 has 17 amino acids. With 3 bases clipped from V and 5 bases from J, the junction kept 10 bases outside the gene matches. The CDR3 loop reads CASSFPLLAGGEDTQYF. CDR3 sequence (DNA): TGTGCCAGCAGCTTCCCCCTCCTAGCGGGAGGTGAAGATACGCAGTATTTT. The complete variable domain, with remaining parts taken from reference TRBV7-9 and TRBJ2-3, reads DTGVSQNPRHKITKRGQNVTFRCDPISEHNRLYWYRQTLGQGPEFLTYFQNEAQLEKSRLLSDRFSAERPKGSFSTLEIQRTEQGDSAMYLCASSFPLLAGGEDTQYFGPGTRLTVL.

The chain joins TRBV30 to TRBJ2-1; no firm D call. The CDR3 is 12 amino acids. The germline gives CDR1 GTSNPN, CDR2 SVGIG (reference sequence). Trimming took off 4 bases at V and 2 bases at J, with 6 bases between the two ends. The CDR3 protein is CAWTATYNEQFF. The DNA of the CDR3 is TGTGCCTGGACCGCTACCTACAATGAGCAGTTCTTC.

The chain recombines TRBV4-1 with TRBJ1-1; D uncertain. Germline loops: CDR1 MGHRA, CDR2 YSYEKL. CDR3 size: 13 residues. V dropped 1 base and J dropped 11 bases, with 14 bases sitting between them. The CDR3 bases are TGCGCCAGCAGCCAAGTATCCCCCGGGATGGCTTTCTTT. It specifies CASSQVSPGMAFF.

The chain couples TRBV7-2 to TRBJ2-7, with D perhaps matching TRBD1 (5 bases). The ends were cut back, 1 base at V and 0 bases at J, with 10 bases in the middle. Germline assignment: CDR1 SGHTA and CDR2 FQGNSA. The length of the CDR3 is 15 residues. CDR3 residues: CASSLVGHPSYEQYF. In nucleotides, the CDR3 is TGTGCCAGCAGCTTAGTTGGACACCCCTCCTACGAGCAGTACTTC. Full variable domain (remainder filled in from reference TRBV7-2 and TRBJ2-7): GAGVSQSPSNKVTEKGKDVELRCDPISGHTALYWYRQSLGQGLEFLIYFQGNSAPDKSGLPSDRFSAERTGGSVSTLTIQRTQQEDSAVYLCASSLVGHPSYEQYFGPGTRLTVT.